This T cell receptor beta chain was sequenced in a study of T cell repertoires in cytomegalovirus infection (dated by TCRdb to the late 2010s). Concerning the study at large: Recently identified HLA-C-restricted CMV epitopes, whose presentation resists viral immunomodulation, were targeted by peptide stimulations together with well-studied HLA-B-restricted epitopes. Because public TCR beta signatures pointed to carriage of CMV infection together with the matching HLA type, the HLA type of each donor mattered for the analysis.

This clonotype showed up just a few times. Which antigen it targets is not known. There are no base qualities to consult, and no much larger clone falls within one base. The CDR3 runs 11 residues from the cysteine to the phenylalanine. This entry keeps only the CDR3 DNA: 33 bases, framed from base 1. At the junction V is shortened by 11 bases and J by 2 bases, with 9 bases in between. As encoded in the germline V gene (reference sequence), CDR1 is MNHNY while CDR2 is SVGAGI. Beyond this particular receptor, the publication reports: Carriers of CMV infection plus the relevant HLA type were discriminated by the cumulative frequency of public TCR beta family members in the study cohort and in an independent 352-donor cohort. The ex vivo response was dominated by HLA-C-restricted CMV-specific TCR beta clonotypes, and the single most frequent clonotype in two of eight donors was supplied by these HLA-C-restricted clonotypes.

The treatment or condition label, read with the paper, signifies: in vitro stimulation with specific CMV peptide epitopes to enrich CMV-specific T cells. This sample was sequenced with an Illumina HiSeq 1500. TCRdb's own reprocessing of the public reads used fastp at Q25 and MiXCR and kept productive beta chains. Entries are consolidated by CDR3 protein sequence, retaining the most common genes and DNA. The sample yields 70,000 to 85,000 distinct CDR3 sequences; approximately 42% were counted once. The top ten clones comprise approximately 93% of the sample. This receptor was obtained from a human donor in good health (CMV status not recorded). Some clones in this sample may be carry-over from other donors' samples. The input for sequencing was CD8+ T cells from cultured PBMCs, taken from culture after CMV antigen stimulation. The chain employs TRBV6-6 and TRBJ1-2, with no confidently assigned D gene. Here the CDR3 is given as CACSENYGYTF. The bases read TGTGCCTGCTCGGAGAACTATGGCTACACCTTC.